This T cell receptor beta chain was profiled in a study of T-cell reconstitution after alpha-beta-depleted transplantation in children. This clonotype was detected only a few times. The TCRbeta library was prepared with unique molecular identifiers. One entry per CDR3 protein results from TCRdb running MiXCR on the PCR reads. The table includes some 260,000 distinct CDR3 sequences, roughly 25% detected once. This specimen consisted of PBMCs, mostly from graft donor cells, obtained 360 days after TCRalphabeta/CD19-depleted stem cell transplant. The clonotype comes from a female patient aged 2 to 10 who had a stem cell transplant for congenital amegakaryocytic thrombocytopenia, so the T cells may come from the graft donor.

This chain's CDR3 is CSARDLYRELAGVEQYF. The CDR3 DNA is TGCAGTGCTAGAGATCTTTATAGGGAACTAGCGGGAGTCGAGCAGTACTTC. The genes are TRBV20-1 and TRBJ2-7; TRBD2 matches at 11 bases. Looked up from germline, CDR1 is DFQATT and CDR2 is SNEGSKA (reference sequence). V trimming: 0 bases; J trimming: 6 bases; junction bases outside the gene matches: 13. The CDR3 spans 17 residues.